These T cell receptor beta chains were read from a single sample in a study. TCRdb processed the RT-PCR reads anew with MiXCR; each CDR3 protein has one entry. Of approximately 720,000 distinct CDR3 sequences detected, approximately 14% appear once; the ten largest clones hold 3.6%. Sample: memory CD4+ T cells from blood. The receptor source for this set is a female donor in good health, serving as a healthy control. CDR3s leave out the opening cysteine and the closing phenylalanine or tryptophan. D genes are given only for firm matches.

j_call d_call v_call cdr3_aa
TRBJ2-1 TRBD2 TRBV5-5 ASSPLAGGSYNEQF
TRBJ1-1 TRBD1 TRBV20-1 SARVAGGKFEAF
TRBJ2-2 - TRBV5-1 ASSLRQSGNTGELF
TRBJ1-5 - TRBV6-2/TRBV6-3 ASRGMGNQPQH
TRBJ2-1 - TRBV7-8 ASSFSGTHNEQF
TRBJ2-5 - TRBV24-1 ATRPNYAAGETQY
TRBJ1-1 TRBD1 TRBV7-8 ASSYFPTGGKDTEAF
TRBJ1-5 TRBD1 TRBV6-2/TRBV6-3 ASSHTRGQAVQPQH
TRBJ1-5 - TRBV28 ASSLPGWGQPQH
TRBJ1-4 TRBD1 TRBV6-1 ASSSDRGGKLF
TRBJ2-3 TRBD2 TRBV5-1 ASSGTTTWGGGADTQY
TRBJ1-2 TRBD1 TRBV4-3 ASSQDPGQGASYGYT
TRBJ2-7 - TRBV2 ASSGRLGNEQY
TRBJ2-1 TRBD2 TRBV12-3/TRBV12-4 ASSVTSGQSNEQF
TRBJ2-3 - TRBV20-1 SARDPRHTDTQY
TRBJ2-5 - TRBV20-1 SAGSTIQETQY
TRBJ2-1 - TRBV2 ATAVGYNEQF
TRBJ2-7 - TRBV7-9 ASIQGSNLHLGYEQY
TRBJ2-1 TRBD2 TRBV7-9 ASSFPKLITSGRTYNEQF
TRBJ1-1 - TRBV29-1 SVERDGSITEAF
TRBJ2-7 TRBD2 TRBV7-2 ASSFSGGPRSH
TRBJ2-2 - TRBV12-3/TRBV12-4 ASNPTGNTGELF
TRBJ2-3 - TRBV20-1 SARARTPSTDTQY
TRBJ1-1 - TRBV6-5 ASTRVGVPEAF
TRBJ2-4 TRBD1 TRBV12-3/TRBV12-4 ASRWGQGAENIQY
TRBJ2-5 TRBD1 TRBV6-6 ASSYPGTGQETQY
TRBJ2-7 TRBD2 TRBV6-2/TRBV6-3 ASSYEAGVPGAYEQY
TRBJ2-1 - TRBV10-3 AISSRSEQF
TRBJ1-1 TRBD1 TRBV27 ASSRDRSHTEAF
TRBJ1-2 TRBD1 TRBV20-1 SAPTPGQGSYGYT
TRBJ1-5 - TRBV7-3 ASSLRRGCNQPQH
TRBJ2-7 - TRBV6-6 ASSYSSNSYEQY
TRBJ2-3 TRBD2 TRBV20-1 SARVQRGSVDTQY
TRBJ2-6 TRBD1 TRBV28 ASSSTGVYGSGANVLT
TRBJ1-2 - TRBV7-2 ASSLLLGGAGGYT
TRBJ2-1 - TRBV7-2 ASSPTYHEQF